This is a list of T cell receptor beta chains from one sample in a study of blood T cell repertoires in COVID-19. The repertoire was sequenced with immunoSEQ multiplex PCR; TCRdb's copy has only in-frame clones and lacks some. The profile shows about 140,000 clones, around 86% of them singletons. Sequencing was done on a sample of peripheral blood. These receptors originate from a human donor in a cohort sampled during active COVID-19. Both conserved end residues are part of each CDR3. Each record gives: CDR3 DNA, CDR3 protein, clone size, V gene, D gene, CDR3 length, J gene. D genes are given only for firm matches. Clone size is shown for a subset of rows, as once, few, many or a class of expanded clone.

DNA: TGTGCCAGCAGCCAAGGCTACGGGAAGGACTATTCCGGGGAGCTGTTTTTT; CDR3: CASSQGYGKDYSGELFF; size: few; V: TRBV3-1/TRBV3-2; D: NA; length: 17; J: TRBJ2-2
DNA: TGTGCCACCAGCCCCGGGACAGGGGGCCGGACTGAAGCTTTCTTT; CDR3: CATSPGTGGRTEAFF; size: NA; V: TRBV15; D: TRBD1; length: 15; J: TRBJ1-1
DNA: TGTGCCAGCACCTCCCCCGGGACAGGGAGCACAGATACGCAGTATTTT; CDR3: CASTSPGTGSTDTQYF; size: NA; V: TRBV28; D: TRBD1; length: 16; J: TRBJ2-3
DNA: TGTGCCTGGAGTCAGCGGGAGCGATGGACCGGGGAGCTGTTTTTT; CDR3: CAWSQRERWTGELFF; size: NA; V: TRBV30; D: TRBD2; length: 15; J: TRBJ2-2
DNA: TGTGCCAGCAGCACCGGGACTCCAAAGTATTTT; CDR3: CASSTGTPKYF; size: NA; V: TRBV11-2; D: NA; length: 11; J: TRBJ2-3
DNA: TGTGCCAGCAGCCCCTTCAGGGCCGATCAGCCCCAGCATTTT; CDR3: CASSPFRADQPQHF; size: NA; V: TRBV7-2; D: NA; length: 14; J: TRBJ1-5
DNA: TGCGCCAGCCGTGGACAGCCCCTCGATCGGGAAAAACTGTTTTTT; CDR3: CASRGQPLDREKLFF; size: NA; V: TRBV5-1; D: NA; length: 15; J: TRBJ1-4
DNA: TGTGCCAGCAGCTCGCCCATCCGGACTAAGGTCCAGTTCTTC; CDR3: CASSSPIRTKVQFF; size: NA; V: TRBV7-2; D: NA; length: 14; J: TRBJ2-1
DNA: TGTGCCAGCGGGAGGAGGGTAAATGCCTACGAGCAGTACTTC; CDR3: CASGRRVNAYEQYF; size: NA; V: TRBV7-2; D: NA; length: 14; J: TRBJ2-7
DNA: TGTGCCAGCCGGTACGAGGGCACCTACGAGCAGTACTTC; CDR3: CASRYEGTYEQYF; size: NA; V: TRBV18; D: NA; length: 13; J: TRBJ2-7
DNA: TGTGCCAGCAGCGTAACCGGGACTAGCGACTACAATGAGCAGTTCTTC; CDR3: CASSVTGTSDYNEQFF; size: once; V: TRBV7-3; D: TRBD2; length: 16; J: TRBJ2-1
DNA: TGTGCCTGGAGCTCAAATGGACAAGAGCAGTTCTTC; CDR3: CAWSSNGQEQFF; size: NA; V: TRBV30; D: NA; length: 12; J: TRBJ2-1
DNA: TGTGCCAGCAGCTGGGACTCCCCGGGGGAGCAGTACTTC; CDR3: CASSWDSPGEQYF; size: few; V: TRBV7-8; D: NA; length: 13; J: TRBJ2-7
DNA: TGTGCCAGTGACAGACGCTATAGCAATCAGCCCCAGCATTTT; CDR3: CASDRRYSNQPQHF; size: NA; V: TRBV19; D: NA; length: 14; J: TRBJ1-5
DNA: TGTGCCAGCAGCCCCGCAGGCTACGAGCAGTACTTC; CDR3: CASSPAGYEQYF; size: NA; V: TRBV7-9; D: NA; length: 12; J: TRBJ2-7
DNA: TGTGCCAGTACTCCCACAGGGCCCTCCTACGAGCAGTACTTC; CDR3: CASTPTGPSYEQYF; size: NA; V: TRBV19; D: NA; length: 14; J: TRBJ2-7
DNA: TGTGCCAGCTCAACCCGAAAGGGGGACACTGAAGCTTTCTTT; CDR3: CASSTRKGDTEAFF; size: NA; V: TRBV18; D: NA; length: 14; J: TRBJ1-1
DNA: TGTGCCAGCAGCCAAGAGTCAGGTCTCTCTGGAAACACCATATATTTT; CDR3: CASSQESGLSGNTIYF; size: NA; V: TRBV4-2; D: NA; length: 16; J: TRBJ1-3
DNA: TGTGCCAGCAGTCACCCAGGGCCTACTCAGCCCCAGCATTTT; CDR3: CASSHPGPTQPQHF; size: NA; V: TRBV6-6; D: NA; length: 14; J: TRBJ1-5
DNA: TGTGCCAGCACAAGTGAGCCTAGGCCTATAACAGATACGCAGTATTTT; CDR3: CASTSEPRPITDTQYF; size: NA; V: TRBV4-2; D: NA; length: 16; J: TRBJ2-3
DNA: TGTGCCAGCAGCCCGACCGGGACAGTCTCCTACGAGCAGTACTTC; CDR3: CASSPTGTVSYEQYF; size: few; V: TRBV5-6; D: TRBD1; length: 15; J: TRBJ2-7
DNA: TGCGCCAGCAGCCAACAAAAGGGAGCGGGAGACCATCTATACAATGAGCAGTTCTTC; CDR3: CASSQQKGAGDHLYNEQFF; size: NA; V: TRBV4-3; D: TRBD2; length: 19; J: TRBJ2-1
DNA: TGCGCCAGCAGCGTAGGACTAGCGGGCCTCTACGAGCAGTACTTC; CDR3: CASSVGLAGLYEQYF; size: NA; V: TRBV5-1; D: TRBD2; length: 15; J: TRBJ2-7
DNA: TGCAGCGTTGGACAAACGCGACGCAATGAGCAGTTCTTC; CDR3: CSVGQTRRNEQFF; size: few; V: TRBV29-1; D: NA; length: 13; J: TRBJ2-1
DNA: TGCGCCAGCAGCTTTCAGCCCGACAGCGGGGAGACCCAGTACTTC; CDR3: CASSFQPDSGETQYF; size: few; V: TRBV5-1; D: NA; length: 15; J: TRBJ2-5
DNA: TGTGCCAGCTCACCTTATCCAGGGATTGCAGATACGCAGTATTTT; CDR3: CASSPYPGIADTQYF; size: NA; V: TRBV18; D: NA; length: 15; J: TRBJ2-3
DNA: TGTGCCAGCAGCGGACAGGGGGGAATCGGGGGCTACACCTTC; CDR3: CASSGQGGIGGYTF; size: once; V: TRBV3-1/TRBV3-2; D: TRBD1; length: 14; J: TRBJ1-2
DNA: TGTGCCAGCAGCGAAACTAGATCGGGGACCGGGGAGCTGTTTTTT; CDR3: CASSETRSGTGELFF; size: NA; V: TRBV9; D: NA; length: 15; J: TRBJ2-2
DNA: TGTGCCGGGCAGCGGTTGACGGGCTACACCTTC; CDR3: CAGQRLTGYTF; size: NA; V: TRBV7-9; D: NA; length: 11; J: TRBJ1-2
DNA: TGTGCCAGTAGTCTACCCTTGGCGGGACGCAATCAGCCCCAGCATTTT; CDR3: CASSLPLAGRNQPQHF; size: few; V: TRBV19; D: NA; length: 16; J: TRBJ1-5
DNA: TGTGCCAGCAGCGTTGGGACAGGGGGGGTCTACGAGCAGTACTTC; CDR3: CASSVGTGGVYEQYF; size: once; V: TRBV5-5; D: TRBD1; length: 15; J: TRBJ2-7
DNA: TGTGCCAGCAGTAAAACCGGGAGCTCCTACGAGCAGTACTTC; CDR3: CASSKTGSSYEQYF; size: NA; V: TRBV28; D: NA; length: 14; J: TRBJ2-7